This T cell receptor (beta chain) was sequenced for a study of blood T cell repertoires in COVID-19. In the authors' methods: Scientists estimated how many nucleated cells there were by amplifying reference gene primers. Assay: immunoSEQ multiplex PCR; the TCRdb copy retains only in-frame clones and omits some. Clonal size and the V and J genes are those of that table, whereas D and trimming came from the DNA. The table has over 150,000 clones, about 87% seen once. V was clipped by 4 bases and J by 5 bases, with 9 bases between them. Germline V lookup: CDR1 LNHDA, CDR2 SQIVND (reference sequence). The CDR3 consists of 13 residues.

The chain has TRBV19 and TRBJ1-5, with no clear D. The sequence came from a woman in her 70s with COVID-19, enrolled during active disease. The sample was peripheral blood. In DNA, the CDR3 is TGTGCCAGTAGTAGGGCAAGCCATCAGCCCCAGCATTTT. Translating it yields CASSRASHQPQHF.